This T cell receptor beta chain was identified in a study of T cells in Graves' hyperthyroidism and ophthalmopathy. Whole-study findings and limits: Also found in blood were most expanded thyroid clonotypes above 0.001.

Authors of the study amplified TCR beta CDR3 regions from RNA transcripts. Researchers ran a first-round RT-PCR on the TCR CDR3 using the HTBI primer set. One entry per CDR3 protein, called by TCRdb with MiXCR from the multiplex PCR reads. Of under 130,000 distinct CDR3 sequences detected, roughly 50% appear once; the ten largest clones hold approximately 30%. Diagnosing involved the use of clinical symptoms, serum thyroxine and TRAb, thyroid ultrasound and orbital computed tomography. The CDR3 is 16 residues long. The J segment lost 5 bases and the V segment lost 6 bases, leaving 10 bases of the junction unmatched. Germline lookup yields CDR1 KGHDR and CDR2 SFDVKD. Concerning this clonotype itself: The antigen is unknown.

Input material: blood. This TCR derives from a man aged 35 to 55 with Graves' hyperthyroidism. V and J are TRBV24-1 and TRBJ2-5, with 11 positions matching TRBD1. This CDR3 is CATSPGQGGPRETQYF. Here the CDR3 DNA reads TGTGCCACCAGTCCGGGACAGGGGGGTCCCCGCGAGACCCAGTACTTC.